The next 20 T cell receptor beta chains were all read from a single sample in a study of blood T cells in healthy people across ages. The use of a sample-barcoded 5' primer and a J-beta primer mix characterized a second PCR of about 6 to 12 cycles. TCRdb recomputed calls from the 5' RACE reads with MiXCR, one row per CDR3 protein. The profile shows approximately 770,000 distinct CDR3 sequences, 55% to 75% of them singletons. The specimen was blood. These receptors originate from a man younger than 40 in good health.

The chain couples TRBV3-1 to TRBJ2-4; 7 nucleotides match TRBD2. The CDR3 runs 16 residues. Germline values: CDR1 LGHDT, CDR2 YNNKEL (reference sequence). V lost 6 bases and J lost 1; bases outside the gene matches: 9. The CDR3 region has the DNA TGTGCCAGCAGTTATACCTCCGGGAGGGCCAAAAACATTCAGTACTTC. Its translation: CASSYTSGRAKNIQYF.

For this clonotype: The junction departs from germline at one end; a sequencing error may be responsible. The rearrangement uses TRBV12-3 or TRBV12-4 and TRBJ1-2, with TRBD1 matching over 7 bases. The CDR3 consists of 13 residues. The CDR3 sequence is CVSSGQVAYGYTF. The CDR3 coding sequence is TGTGTCAGCAGTGGACAGGTTGCCTATGGCTACACCTTC.

This chain joins TRBV5-1 and TRBJ2-3; the D gene could be TRBD1 or TRBD2 (5 bases each). The ends were cut back, 4 bases at V and 7 bases at J, with 16 bases in the middle. Germline assignment: CDR1 SGHRS and CDR2 YFSETQ. There are 14 residues in the CDR3. The CDR3 is CASSRDGLGYTQYF. CDR3 sequence (DNA): TGCGCCAGCAGCAGGGACGGGTTGGGATATACGCAGTATTTT.

The table lists this clonotype with a count of one. The CDR3 coding sequence is TGCGCCAGCAGCCAAAACTGGGATACGCAGTATTTT. This sequence encodes CASSQNWDTQYF. This chain links TRBV4-1 with TRBJ2-3; D call uncertain. Trimming cost V 2 bases and J 6 bases, with 6 bases left between them. The germline gives CDR1 MGHRA, CDR2 YSYEKL. The CDR3 consists of 12 residues.

This clonotype was counted only a few times. J is TRBJ2-4 and V is TRBV11-2; D might be TRBD1 (5 bases). The germline CDR1 and CDR2 sequences are SGHAT and FQNNGV. V was shortened by 2 bases and J by 2 bases, with 13 bases between the two germline ends. This CDR3 is 16 amino acids long. DNA of the CDR3: TGTGCCAGCAGCTTATCGCTTAGGGGCTCCAAAAACATTCAGTACTTC. Translation: CASSLSLRGSKNIQYF.

CDR3 region: CSVGEQGVGEKLFF. In nucleotides, the CDR3 is TGCAGCGTAGGAGAACAGGGAGTCGGTGAAAAACTGTTTTTT. The V call is TRBV29-1, the J call TRBJ1-4, with D maybe TRBD1 (6 bases). Trimming left V 6 bases short and J 7 bases short, with 18 bases between. The CDR3 is 14 amino acids. Germline lookup yields CDR1 SQVTM and CDR2 ANQGSEA.

The chain links TRBV20-1 to TRBJ2-5; 7 bases line up with TRBD1. Judging by the DNA end, TRBJ2-7 fits better; the J call may be wrong. Germline V gene lookup returns CDR1 DFQATT and CDR2 SNEGSKA (reference sequence). The CDR3 is 15 amino acids. The CDR3 nucleotides read TGCAGTGCTCTAAATCCTACCGGGACAGCATACGAGCAGTACTTC. It encodes CSALNPTGTAYEQYF.

On this clonotype itself: The junction does not match germline at one end; this may be a read error. The genes are TRBV4-1 and TRBJ2-1; no definite D call. The germline CDR1 and CDR2 sequences are MGHRA and YSYEKL. CDR3 length: 12 amino acids. CDR3 residues: CAGSQDRNEQFF. As DNA, the CDR3 is TGCGCCGGCAGCCAAGATCGGAATGAGCAGTTCTTC.

The chain couples TRBV7-2 to TRBJ2-6, with D unclear. The V end was cut by 1 base, the J end by 2 bases, with 6 bases between. This CDR3 has 15 amino acids. Germline V gene lookup returns CDR1 SGHTA and CDR2 FQGNSA. The CDR3 protein is CASSLEAAGANVLTF. The CDR3 region has the DNA TGTGCCAGCAGCTTAGAGGCAGCTGGGGCCAACGTCCTGACTTTC.

This clonotype was picked up many times. V is TRBV7-2 and J is TRBJ2-7; TRBD2 matches at 12 bases. The CDR3 contains 15 residues. V shed 5 bases and J 3 bases; nucleotides not matched to a gene: 5. Germline CDR1 SGHTA, CDR2 FQGNSA. CDR3 bases: TGTGCCAGCAGCCCGTCTAGCGGGAGGGTCTACGAGCAGTACTTC. Its translation is CASSPSSGRVYEQYF.

V usage is TRBV6-1 and J usage is TRBJ1-2, with 9 positions matching TRBD1. Germline V gene sequence: CDR1 MNHNS, CDR2 SASEGT. This CDR3 has 18 residues. V shed 2 bases, J shed 5 bases, and the junction held 15 bases outside the gene matches. CDR3 residues: CASSELLGRDREGYGYTF. The CDR3 DNA reads TGTGCCAGCAGTGAATTATTGGGGCGGGACAGGGAAGGATATGGCTACACCTTC.

The chain couples TRBV9 to TRBJ2-1; D not resolved. Germline CDR1 and CDR2: SGDLS and YYNGEE. Trimming took off 0 bases at V and 7 bases at J, with 8 bases between the two ends. CDR3 size: 13 residues. CDR3 sequence (DNA): TGTGCCAGCAGCGTAGATGGTCGGAATGAGCAGTTCTTC. Translated, it gives CASSVDGRNEQFF.

This clonotype has just a few counts. The chain joins TRBV12-3 or TRBV12-4 to TRBJ1-1; TRBD1 aligns across 7 bases. The CDR3 is made up of 16 amino acids. J was trimmed by 5 bases and V by 2 bases; bases with no gene match: 11. The CDR3 DNA sequence: TGTGCCAGCAGTTTAAGGTTCGGACAGGTTGGTACTGAAGCTTTCTTT. The encoded protein is CASSLRFGQVGTEAFF.

The V gene is TRBV27, the J gene TRBJ2-5, with a tentative D call TRBD1 (5 bases). The V gene lost 5 bases and the J gene lost 2 bases, with 9 bases spanning the gap. The CDR3 loop spans 13 amino acids. Germline values: CDR1 MNHEY, CDR2 SMNVEV (reference sequence). CDR3 amino acids: CASSAQGQETQYF. The CDR3 DNA reads TGTGCCAGCAGTGCGCAGGGTCAAGAGACCCAGTACTTC.

The chain has TRBV29-1 and TRBJ2-3; 12 nucleotides agree with TRBD2. Trimming removed 0 bases from V and 5 bases from J; junction bases left unmatched: 6. Germline-derived CDR1 and CDR2 are SQVTM and ANQGSEA. CDR3 size: 16 residues. For the CDR3, the DNA is TGCAGCGTTGAAGAATTGTCTAGCGGGAGGGTAGATACGCAGTATTTT. Translation: CSVEELSSGRVDTQYF.

CDR3 protein: CAISGGLSGANVLTF. Here the CDR3 DNA reads TGTGCCATCAGTGGGGGACTCTCTGGGGCCAACGTCCTGACTTTC. The genes are TRBV10-3 and TRBJ2-6; possibly TRBD2 for D (6 bases). Trimming shortened V by 4 bases and J by 0 bases, and 7 bases separated the two germline ends. The CDR3 has 15 residues. Germline V gene lookup returns CDR1 ENHRY and CDR2 SYGVKD.

This chain joins TRBV20-1 and TRBJ2-3; D possibly corresponds to TRBD2 (6 bases). CDR3 length equals 14 residues. V lost 7 bases to trimming and J lost 6 bases, with 20 bases between them. Germline V gene data show CDR1 as DFQATT and CDR2 as SNEGSKA (reference sequence). The CDR3 region has the DNA TGCAGTGGAAAGACTAGTTCGAACCGGGATACGCAGTATTTT. Translation gives CSGKTSSNRDTQYF.

There are a few counts of this clonotype. The chain uses TRBV6-1 and TRBJ1-6; D gene uncertain. The CDR3 sequence is 11 residues long. V lost 7 bases and J lost 10, with 8 bases in between. Germline V gene sequence: CDR1 MNHNS, CDR2 SASEGT. CDR3 nucleotides: TGTGCCAGCACGGTCGGCTCACCCCTCCACTTT. This sequence encodes CASTVGSPLHF.

The chain joins TRBV29-1 to TRBJ2-1; D gene unclear. The V end was cut by 7 bases, the J end by 7 bases, with 11 bases between. This CDR3 spans 11 amino acids. Germline CDR1 and CDR2: SQVTM and ANQGSEA. CDR3 in DNA: TGCAGCGCCTCAATATTGAATGAGCAGTTCTTC. Translated, it gives CSASILNEQFF.

The rearrangement uses TRBV12-3 or TRBV12-4 and TRBJ2-7, with 8 nucleotides matching TRBD1. The V segment lost 6 bases and the J segment 2 bases; nucleotides outside the gene matches: 9. The CDR3 is 15 amino acids. The CDR3 DNA is TGTGCCAGCAGCCCCTACAGGGGGAACCCCTACGAGCAGTACTTC. Protein product: CASSPYRGNPYEQYF.